The 12 T cell receptor beta chains given below trace back to one sample, sequenced in a study of blood T cell repertoires in COVID-19. The method was immunoSEQ multiplex PCR; TCRdb's version includes in-frame clones alone and lacks a portion of them. The sample shows 270,000 or so clones, 75% to 90% of them seen only once. The sample was PBMCs or T cells enriched from blood (not recorded which). The receptors shown here come from a woman in her 30s with acute COVID-19.

V is TRBV4-1 and J is TRBJ2-1; TRBD1 aligns across 7 bases. This CDR3 region has 15 residues. The trim removed 4 bases at V and 0 bases at J, leaving 3 bases unmatched. The germline V gene has CDR1 MGHRA and CDR2 YSYEKL. Here the CDR3 DNA reads TGCGCCAGCAGCCCATGGGACAGCTCCTACAATGAGCAGTTCTTC. It translates to CASSPWDSSYNEQFF.

J is TRBJ2-2 and V is TRBV19, with D perhaps matching TRBD1 (6 bases). Trimming removed 6 bases from V and 1 base from J, with 9 bases in between. The CDR3 length is 14 residues. Germline lookup yields CDR1 LNHDA and CDR2 SQIVND (reference sequence). The CDR3 reads CASSLTGNTGELFF. The CDR3 bases are TGTGCCAGTAGCCTGACAGGGAACACCGGGGAGCTGTTTTTT.

The rearrangement uses TRBV2 and TRBJ2-1; 9 bases map to TRBD2. Losses at the gene ends were 3 bases for V and 10 bases for J; bases not matched to a gene: 10. Germline CDR1 reads SNHLY; CDR2 reads FYNNEI. This CDR3 contains 15 residues. The CDR3, as DNA: TGTGCCAGCAGTGACCCCCTTAGCGGGAGCGGGGAGCAGTTCTTC. Encoded protein: CASSDPLSGSGEQFF.

The J gene is TRBJ2-7, the V gene TRBV24-1; 12 nucleotides align to TRBD1. Germline V gives CDR1 KGHDR, CDR2 SFDVKD. Germline trimming cut 3 bases from V and 5 bases from J; bases unmatched to any gene: 4. The CDR3 loop spans 15 amino acids. The CDR3 here is CATSDPGQGANEQYF. DNA of the CDR3: TGTGCCACCAGTGATCCGGGACAGGGGGCTAACGAGCAGTACTTC.

V usage is TRBV7-8 and J usage is TRBJ2-3; the match to TRBD2 covers 11 bases. The ends lost 3 bases at V and 4 bases at J; junction bases unmatched: 0. There are 14 residues in the CDR3. CDR1 and CDR2 from the germline V gene are SGHVS and FQNEAQ. The CDR3 is CASSFSGRADTQYF. CDR3 DNA: TGTGCCAGCAGCTTTAGCGGGAGGGCAGATACGCAGTATTTT.

This clone was seen repeatedly, ten times or more. The chain's CDR3 is CASSLNRGRGYTF. The CDR3, as DNA: TGTGCCAGCAGTCTGAACAGGGGGCGCGGCTACACCTTC. The rearrangement joins TRBV12-3 or TRBV12-4 to TRBJ1-2; TRBD1 matches at 9 bases. V was clipped by 5 bases and J by 8 bases; unmatched bases: 6. The CDR3 length is 13 residues.

This clone was seen only once. V and J are TRBV7-6 and TRBJ1-4, with TRBD1 matching over 10 bases. This CDR3 has 15 residues. The junction had 8 bases not matched to a gene; V was cut back by 5 bases and J by 8 bases. CDR1 SGHVS and CDR2 FNYEAQ come from the germline V gene. CDR3 in amino acids: CASSITGTGVEKLFF. CDR3 bases: TGTGCCAGCAGCATAACCGGGACAGGGGTGGAAAAACTGTTTTTT.

V is TRBV6-1 and J is TRBJ2-7; 8 positions match TRBD1. The length of the CDR3 is 14 residues. Germline CDR1 MNHNS, CDR2 SASEGT. The V segment lost 3 bases and the J segment 6 bases; nucleotides outside the gene matches: 7. The CDR3 reads CASSDAGQVREQYF. CDR3 DNA sequence: TGTGCCAGCAGTGACGCGGGACAGGTACGCGAGCAGTACTTC.

This clone came up many times. This sequence joins TRBV5-4 and TRBJ2-7; D perhaps matches TRBD2 (5 bases). Germline V gene data show CDR1 as SGHNT and CDR2 as YYREEE (reference sequence). Trimming stripped 1 base from V and 5 bases from J, with 16 bases between. This CDR3 is built from 15 residues. DNA for the CDR3: TGTGCCAGCAGCTTGTCAGCTAGCAGCCCCAACGAGCAGTACTTC. It codes for CASSLSASSPNEQYF.

The CDR3 coding sequence is TGTGCCAGCACCGCCTGGACAGGGCTCGGAGCTTTCTTT. Translated, it gives CASTAWTGLGAFF. The chain links TRBV28 to TRBJ1-1, with 8 bases matching TRBD1. Germline CDR1 is MDHEN and CDR2 is SYDVKM. The CDR3 covers 13 residues. With V trimmed by 7 bases and J by 10 bases, 11 bases remained unmatched.

The rearrangement links TRBV4-1 to TRBJ1-4; tentative D call: TRBD1 (5 bases). Trimming left V 4 bases short and J 6 bases short, with 15 bases between. CDR1 and CDR2 (germline): MGHRA, YSYEKL. This CDR3 spans 15 amino acids. The CDR3 region is CASSPIQGGDEKLFF. As DNA, the CDR3 is TGCGCCAGCAGCCCCATCCAGGGTGGTGATGAAAAACTGTTTTTT.

This clone was detected only once. The chain carries TRBV3-1 (or the pseudogene TRBV3-2) and TRBJ1-2; D remains ambiguous. Deletions cut 2 bases from V and 7 bases from J, with 11 bases between. The germline V gene encodes CDR1 LGHDT and CDR2 YNNKEL (reference sequence). This CDR3 is 13 amino acids long. CDR3 sequence reads: CASSQSSRAGYTF. The CDR3 nucleotides are TGTGCCAGCAGCCAATCTTCGCGGGCTGGCTACACCTTC.